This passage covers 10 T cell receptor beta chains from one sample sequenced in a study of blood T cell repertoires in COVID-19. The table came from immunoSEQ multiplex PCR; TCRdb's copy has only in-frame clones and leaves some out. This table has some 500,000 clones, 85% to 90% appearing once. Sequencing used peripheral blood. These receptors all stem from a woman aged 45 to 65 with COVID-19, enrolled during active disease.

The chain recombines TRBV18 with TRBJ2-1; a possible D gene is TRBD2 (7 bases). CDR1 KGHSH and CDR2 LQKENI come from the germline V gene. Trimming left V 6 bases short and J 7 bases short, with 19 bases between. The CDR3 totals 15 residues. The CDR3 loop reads CASSLGAGRGNEQFF. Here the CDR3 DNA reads TGTGCCAGCTCTCTCGGAGCGGGGAGGGGGAATGAGCAGTTCTTC.

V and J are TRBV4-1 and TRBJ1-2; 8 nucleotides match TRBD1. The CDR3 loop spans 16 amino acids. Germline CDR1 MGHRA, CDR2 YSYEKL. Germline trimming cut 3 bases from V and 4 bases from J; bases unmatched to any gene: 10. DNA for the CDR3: TGCGCCAGCAGCCAGGCCTCCGGGACAGGAGGCTATGGCTACACCTTC. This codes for CASSQASGTGGYGYTF.

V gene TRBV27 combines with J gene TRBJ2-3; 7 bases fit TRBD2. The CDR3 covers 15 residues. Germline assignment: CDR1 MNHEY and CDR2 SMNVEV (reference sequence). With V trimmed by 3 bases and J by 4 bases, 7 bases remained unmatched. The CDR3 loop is CASSFREVKSDTQYF. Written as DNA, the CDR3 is TGTGCCAGCAGTTTTCGGGAGGTCAAGTCAGATACGCAGTATTTT.

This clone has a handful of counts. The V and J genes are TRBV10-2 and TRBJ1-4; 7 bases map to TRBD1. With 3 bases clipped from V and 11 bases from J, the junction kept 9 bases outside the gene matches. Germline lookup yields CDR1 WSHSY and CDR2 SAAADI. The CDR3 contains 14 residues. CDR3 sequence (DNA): TGCGCCAGCAGTGAAGGACAGGTTGCGGTCAAACTGTTTTTT. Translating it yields CASSEGQVAVKLFF.

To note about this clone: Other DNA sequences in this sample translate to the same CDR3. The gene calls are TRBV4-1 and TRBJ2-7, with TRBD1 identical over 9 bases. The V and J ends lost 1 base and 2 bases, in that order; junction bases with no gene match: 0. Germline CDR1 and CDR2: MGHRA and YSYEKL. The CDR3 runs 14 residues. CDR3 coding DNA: TGCGCCAGCAGCCAAGGGGACAGGGCCTACGAGCAGTACTTC. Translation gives CASSQGDRAYEQYF.

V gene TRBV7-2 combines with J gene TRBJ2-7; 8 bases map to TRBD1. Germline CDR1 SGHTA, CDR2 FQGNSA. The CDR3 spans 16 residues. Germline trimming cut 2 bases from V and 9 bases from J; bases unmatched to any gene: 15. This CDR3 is CASSLSPGTGALGQYF. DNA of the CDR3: TGTGCCAGCAGCTTATCCCCCGGGACAGGTGCCCTTGGGCAGTACTTC.

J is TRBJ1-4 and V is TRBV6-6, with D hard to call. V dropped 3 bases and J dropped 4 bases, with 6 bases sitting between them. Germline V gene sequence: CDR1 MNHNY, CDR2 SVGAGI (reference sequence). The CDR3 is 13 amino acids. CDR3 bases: TGTGCCAGCAGTTATAGTTATAATGAAAAACTGTTTTTT. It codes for CASSYSYNEKLFF.

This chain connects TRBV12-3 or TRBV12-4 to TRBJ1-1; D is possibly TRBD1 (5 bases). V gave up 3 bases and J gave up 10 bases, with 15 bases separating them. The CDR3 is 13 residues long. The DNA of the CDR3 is TGTGCCAGCAGTTTCGCAATGGGGGGAGGAGCTTTCTTT. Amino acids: CASSFAMGGGAFF.

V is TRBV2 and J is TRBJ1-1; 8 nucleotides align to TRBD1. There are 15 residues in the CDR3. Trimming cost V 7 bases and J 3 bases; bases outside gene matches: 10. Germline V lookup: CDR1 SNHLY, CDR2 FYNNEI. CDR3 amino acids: CASTPQGDRYTEAFF. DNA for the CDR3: TGTGCCAGCACACCACAGGGGGACAGATACACTGAAGCTTTCTTT.

The CDR3 coding sequence is TGTGCCAGCAGCTTGAACGTACGGAGCACTGAAGCTTTCTTT. This encodes CASSLNVRSTEAFF. The chain couples TRBV5-6 to TRBJ1-1; D not resolved. This CDR3 has 14 amino acids. Germline CDR1 reads SGHDT; CDR2 reads YYEEEE. V gave up 1 base and J gave up 4 bases, with 11 bases separating them.